The 7 T cell receptor beta chains in this list originate from one sample, sequenced in a study of vaccination and CD4 T cells after COVID-19. The antigens for these receptors are not known. The Oncomine TCR Beta short-read assay sequenced DNA from cultured CD4+ T cells. CD4+ T cells were cultured, and genomic DNA was extracted from them. TCRdb fed the PCR reads into MiXCR, producing one record per CDR3 protein. The sample lists thousands of distinct CDR3 sequences, 30% to 35% occurring once. Treatment noted: approximately 9-day PBMC culture with coronavirus spike peptide pools or control peptides (ViraFEST assay). Harvesting of the unexposed donor's CD4+ T cells predated the COVID-19 pandemic (2011-2018). The sample consisted of CD4+ T cells from blood, cultured in vitro. Every receptor here comes from a human donor in good health.

This clonotype was detected a few times. The rearrangement joins TRBV12-3 or TRBV12-4 to TRBJ1-6; TRBD1 matches at 8 bases. The CDR3 is made up of 15 amino acids. The J segment lost 10 bases and the V segment lost 5 bases, leaving 10 bases of the junction unmatched. CDR3 sequence (DNA): TGTGCCAGCAGTGAACAGGGGGTTGGAAACTCACCCCTCCACTTT. This translates into CASSEQGVGNSPLHF.

This clonotype was picked up a small number of times. The CDR3 reads CASSLARGRVDTEAFF. The CDR3 DNA reads TGTGCCAGCAGCTTAGCCAGGGGGCGGGTGGACACTGAAGCTTTCTTT. This sequence joins TRBV11-2 and TRBJ1-1, with TRBD1 matching over 8 bases. The V and J ends lost 1 base and 3 bases, in that order; junction bases with no gene match: 7. The CDR3 consists of 16 residues. Per the germline V gene, CDR1 is SGHAT and CDR2 is FQNNGV. The whole variable domain, remainder taken from reference TRBV11-2 and TRBJ1-1, is EAGVAQSPRYKIIEKRQSVAFWCNPISGHATLYWYQQILGQGPKLLIQFQNNGVVDDSQLPKDRFSAERLKGVDSTLKIQPAKLEDSAVYLCASSLARGRVDTEAFFGQGTRLTVV.

This sequence joins TRBV6-2 or TRBV6-3 and TRBJ2-7; 8 bases map to TRBD2. Germline loops: CDR1 MNHEY, CDR2 SVGEGT. The V segment lost 4 bases and the J segment 5 bases; nucleotides outside the gene matches: 22. CDR3 size: 19 residues. CDR3 sequence: CASSLLHPGSGRGRDEQYF. In nucleotides, the CDR3 is TGTGCCAGCAGTTTACTACACCCCGGGAGCGGGAGAGGTAGGGACGAGCAGTACTTC.

As to this clonotype: The germline gene is not matched at one end of the junction; a read error may be the cause. This chain connects TRBV20-1 to TRBJ2-2, with D possibly called TRBD1 or TRBD2 (6 bases each). Germline-derived CDR1 and CDR2 are DFQATT and SNEGSKA (reference sequence). The CDR3 runs 14 residues. In DNA form, the CDR3 reads TGCGGTGCTAGAAACCGGGGGCGCACCGGGGAGCTGTTTTTT. This encodes CGARNRGRTGELFF.

V usage is TRBV6-1 and J usage is TRBJ2-6, with unresolved D. Germline V gene sequence: CDR1 MNHNS, CDR2 SASEGT. The CDR3 is 11 residues long. V gave up 4 bases and J gave up 13 bases, with 8 bases separating them. CDR3 region: CASSATAVLTF. The CDR3 bases are TGTGCCAGCAGTGCGACTGCTGTCCTGACTTTC.

The chain combines TRBV6-1 with TRBJ2-5; D not resolved. Trimming shortened V by 1 base and J by 0 bases, and 9 bases separated the two germline ends. Germline CDR1 MNHNS, CDR2 SASEGT. The CDR3 has 15 amino acids. The CDR3, as DNA: TGTGCCAGCAGTGAAGGAGGAACGGACCAAGAGACCCAGTACTTC. Translated, it gives CASSEGGTDQETQYF.

This clonotype qualifies as medium-sized (0.01 to 0.1%). The chain joins TRBV6-1 to TRBJ1-2; TRBD1 matches 7 bases. The CDR3 covers 15 residues. Germline loops: CDR1 MNHNS, CDR2 SASEGT. The CDR3 nucleotides read TGTGCAAGTCTCGGGACAGCCGACTTAGGTTATGGCTACACCTTC. Its translation is CASLGTADLGYGYTF.